These T cell receptor beta chains were read from a single sample in a study of metastatic and nonmetastatic thyroid tumors. TCRdb re-called the PCR reads through MiXCR. The sample comprises 25,000 to 30,000 clones, about 15% of which are singletons, and around 14% rests with the top ten. Sequenced sample: blood. Receptors originate from a male donor with papillary thyroid cancer or a benign thyroid nodule (not recorded which). Some clones in this sample may be carry-over from other donors' samples. Both conserved end residues are part of each CDR3. A D gene is named only where the DNA matches it firmly. Size is stated for part of the rows, as once, few or many counts, or as a class when the clone is expanded.

cdr3_length clone_size j_call d_call v_call cdr3_nt cdr3_aa
14 many TRBJ1-5 . TRBV6-1 TGTGCCAGCAGACGGGGGTATAGCAATCAGCCCCAGCATTTT CASRRGYSNQPQHF
13 many TRBJ1-1 . TRBV10-3 TGTGCCATCAGTGAGTCACAGGGAACTGAAGCTTTCTTT CAISESQGTEAFF
16 . TRBJ1-2 . TRBV3-1 TGTGCCAGCAGCCCCGCTGGGACATATAATGTAGGAGGCTACACCTTC CASSPAGTYNVGGYTF
14 many TRBJ1-5 . TRBV27 TGTGCCAGCAGTTTAACGGAGGTGGCCCAGCCCCAGCATTTT CASSLTEVAQPQHF
15 many TRBJ2-1 TRBD2 TRBV11-2 TGTGCCAGCAGCCCCGGGACTAGCGGGTTAAATGAGCAGTTCTTC CASSPGTSGLNEQFF
10 many TRBJ1-5 . TRBV6-1 TGTGCCAGCAGTTCTCAGCCCCAGCATTTT CASSSQPQHF
19 many TRBJ2-1 TRBD2 TRBV2 TGTGCCAGCAGTGAAGGGGCAGCAGCGGGGGGGCTCGGCGGCAATGAGCAGTTCTTC CASSEGAAAGGLGGNEQFF
13 . TRBJ1-5 . TRBV6-2/TRBV6-3 TGTGCCAGCAGTTACTCACAGGCGGGCCCCCAGCATTTT CASSYSQAGPQHF
14 many TRBJ2-3 . TRBV14 TGTGCCAGCAGCCAAACAGGAGTCACAGATACGCAGTATTTT CASSQTGVTDTQYF
15 many TRBJ1-6 TRBD1 TRBV18 TGTGCCAGCTCACGGGACAGGGTTTATAATTCACCCCTCCACTTT CASSRDRVYNSPLHF
17 many TRBJ1-2 . TRBV3-1 TGTGCCAGCAGCCAAGAGTCCAGGTCGACATCGGGCTATGGCTACACCTTC CASSQESRSTSGYGYTF
17 many TRBJ2-2 . TRBV6-1 TGTGCCAGCAGTGAGCGGGACGGACTCGTTATCACCGGGGAGCTGTTTTTT CASSERDGLVITGELFF
15 many TRBJ1-2 TRBD1 TRBV10-3 TGTGCCATCGCGGACCGCAGGGGGGATAACTATGGCTACACCTTC CAIADRRGDNYGYTF
16 many TRBJ2-1 . TRBV20-1 TGCAGTGCTAGAGGCGCCCTAGGCCCCCCCTACAATGAGCAGTTCTTC CSARGALGPPYNEQFF
15 many TRBJ1-6 . TRBV5-1 TGCGCCAGCAGCTTGGAGGGGTCCTATAATTCACCCCTCCACTTT CASSLEGSYNSPLHF
15 . TRBJ2-1 . TRBV6-2/TRBV6-3 TGTGCCAGCAGCAAACTAGCCGTCTCCTACAATGAGCAGTTCTTC CASSKLAVSYNEQFF
14 many TRBJ1-6 TRBD1 TRBV20-1 TGCAGTGCTAGCCGGACAGGGTTGAATTCACCCCTCCACTTT CSASRTGLNSPLHF
14 many TRBJ1-3 . TRBV3-1 TGTGCCAGCGACGATCCGGGGTTAGGAAACACCATATATTTT CASDDPGLGNTIYF
18 many TRBJ2-7 TRBD2 TRBV4-2 TGTGCCAGCAGCCAAGTCCCTAGCGGGGGCCTCGGTTTGAACGAGCAGTACTTC CASSQVPSGGLGLNEQYF
14 many TRBJ2-1 . TRBV30 TGTGCCTGGAGTCGAGTATATCCTATGGATGAGCAGTTCTTC CAWSRVYPMDEQFF
16 many TRBJ1-2 . TRBV18 TGTGCCAGCTCACCACCTGGGAGTTCGGATAACTATGGCTACACCTTC CASSPPGSSDNYGYTF
12 medium-sized TRBJ2-7 . TRBV12-3/TRBV12-4 TGTGCCAGCAGTTTATTCTCCTACGAGCAGTACTTC CASSLFSYEQYF
19 . TRBJ2-5 TRBD2 TRBV4-1 TGCGCCAGCAGCCAAGTGGGGCTAGCGGGAGTATTAAGTGGGGAGACCCAGTACTTC CASSQVGLAGVLSGETQYF
15 many TRBJ2-7 TRBD2 TRBV28 TGTGCCAGCAGTCGGACTAGCAACACGCATCGTGTTCAGTACTTC CASSRTSNTHRVQYF
14 many TRBJ1-6 . TRBV30 TGTGCCTGGAACCGCGGGGGAAAGGATTCACCCCTCCACTTT CAWNRGGKDSPLHF
20 . TRBJ2-3 TRBD2 TRBV20-1 TGCAGTGCTAGAGATCAGTTGGGACTAGCGGGAGTAGGGAGGACAGATACGCAGTATTTT CSARDQLGLAGVGRTDTQYF
14 many TRBJ2-3 . TRBV15 TGTGCCACCAGCGGCCCGCAGGGTTCAGATACGCAGTATTTT CATSGPQGSDTQYF
15 many TRBJ2-3 TRBD1 TRBV27 TGTGCCAGCCGCATGACGGGACAGATCACAGATACGCAGTATTTT CASRMTGQITDTQYF
14 few TRBJ2-2 . TRBV6-2/TRBV6-3 TGTGCCAGCAGTTACTCTCCAGCGCCCGGGGGGCTGTTTTTT CASSYSPAPGGLFF
12 many TRBJ1-1 TRBD1 TRBV24-1 TGTGCCACCAGTCCAGGGGGATTCGAAGCTTTCTTT CATSPGGFEAFF
15 many TRBJ1-2 . TRBV6-1 TGTGCCACCACCTCGATGAGGACGGACCCCTATGGCTACACCTTC CATTSMRTDPYGYTF